This passage covers 3 T cell receptor beta chains from one sample sequenced in a study of a mutant IDH1 vaccine in newly diagnosed glioma. These receptors' targets are unknown. Only in-frame clones appear in the TCRdb table, and some are missing; sequencing was by immunoSEQ multiplex PCR. The sample shows approximately 39,000 clones, roughly 79% of them seen only once. Regarding time point: week 5, during vaccination. The vaccine gave 300 ug of a 20-mer mutant IDH1 peptide subcutaneously per dose. This sample comprised PBMCs, obtained from a glioma patient whose treatment included an IDH1 peptide vaccine. The receptor set was obtained from a man in his forties or fifties with glioma.

The chain is built from TRBV19 and TRBJ2-3; D not resolved. Trimming left V 3 bases short and J 1 base short, with 11 bases between. CDR1 LNHDA and CDR2 SQIVND come from the germline V gene (reference sequence). There are 15 residues in the CDR3. The CDR3 region has the DNA TGTGCCAGTAGTATTAGCTCCGGACGCACAGATACGCAGTATTTT. Amino acid sequence: CASSISSGRTDTQYF.

The rearrangement joins TRBV27 to TRBJ2-1; D is perhaps TRBD2 (6 bases). Per germline, CDR1 MNHEY and CDR2 SMNVEV (reference sequence). The CDR3 spans 11 residues. V shed 5 bases and J shed 14 bases, with 13 bases lying between them. The CDR3 nucleotides are TGTGCCAGCAGTGAGGGGAGGAGGGAGTTCTTC. It codes for CASSEGRREFF.

The CDR3 spells CASSFSATTGELFF. In nucleotides, the CDR3 is TGTGCCAGCAGCTTCTCAGCAACCACCGGGGAGCTGTTTTTT. The chain joins TRBV5-4 to TRBJ2-2, with unresolved D. Germline V gene lookup returns CDR1 SGHNT and CDR2 YYREEE (reference sequence). The CDR3 spans 14 residues. V was cut by 2 bases and J by 4 bases, with 9 bases left in between.